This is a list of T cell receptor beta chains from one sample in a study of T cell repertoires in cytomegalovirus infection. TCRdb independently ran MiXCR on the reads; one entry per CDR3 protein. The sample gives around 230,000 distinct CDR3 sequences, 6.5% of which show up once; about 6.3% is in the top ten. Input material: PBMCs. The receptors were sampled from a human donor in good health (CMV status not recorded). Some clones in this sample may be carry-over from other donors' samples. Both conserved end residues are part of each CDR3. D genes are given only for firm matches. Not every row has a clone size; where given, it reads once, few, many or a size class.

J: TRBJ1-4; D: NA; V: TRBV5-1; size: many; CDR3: CASTPEGGFDEKLFF; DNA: TGCGCCAGCACCCCAGAGGGGGGGTTCGATGAAAAACTGTTTTTT
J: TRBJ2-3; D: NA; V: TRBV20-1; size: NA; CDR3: CSARDRAPDTQYF; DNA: TGCAGTGCTAGAGATAGGGCCCCAGATACGCAGTATTTT
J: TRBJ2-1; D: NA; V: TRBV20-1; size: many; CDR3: CSASRPSNEQFF; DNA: TGCAGTGCTAGTCGTCCTTCCAATGAGCAGTTCTTC
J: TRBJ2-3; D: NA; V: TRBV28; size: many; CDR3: CASRPIPTTDTQYF; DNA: TGTGCCAGCCGCCCCATCCCCACTACAGATACGCAGTATTTT
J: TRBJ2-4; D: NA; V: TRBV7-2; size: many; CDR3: CASSLNPGAGNIQYF; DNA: TGTGCCAGCAGCTTAAACCCGGGGGCGGGGAACATTCAGTACTTC
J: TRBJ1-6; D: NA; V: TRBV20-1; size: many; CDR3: CSPSSRAYNSPLHF; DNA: TGCAGCCCAAGCAGCAGGGCGTATAATTCACCCCTCCACTTT
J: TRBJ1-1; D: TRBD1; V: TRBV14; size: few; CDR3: CASQRDRGGNTEAFF; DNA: TGTGCCAGCCAGCGGGACAGGGGGGGAAACACTGAAGCTTTCTTT
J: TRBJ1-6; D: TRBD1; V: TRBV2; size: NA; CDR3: CASNVGGAGSPLHF; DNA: TGTGCCAGCAACGTAGGGGGCGCGGGCTCACCCCTCCACTTT
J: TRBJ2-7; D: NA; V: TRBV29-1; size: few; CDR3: CSVARVEEQYF; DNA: TGCAGCGTTGCCAGGGTTGAAGAGCAGTACTTC
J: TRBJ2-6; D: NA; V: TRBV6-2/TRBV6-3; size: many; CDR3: CASTPDLTGANVLTF; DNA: TGTGCCAGCACCCCGGACTTGACGGGGGCCAACGTCCTGACTTTC
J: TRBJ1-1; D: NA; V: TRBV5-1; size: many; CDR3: CASSLGRQADEAFF; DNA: TGCGCCAGCAGCTTGGGTCGACAGGCTGACGAAGCTTTCTTT
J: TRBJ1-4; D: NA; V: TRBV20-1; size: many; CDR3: CSAAGRANEKLFF; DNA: TGCAGTGCCGCCGGACGGGCGAATGAAAAACTGTTTTTT
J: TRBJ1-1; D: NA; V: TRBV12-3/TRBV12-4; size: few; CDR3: CASSLASLDTEAFF; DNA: TGTGCCAGCAGTTTAGCAAGCCTGGACACTGAAGCTTTCTTT
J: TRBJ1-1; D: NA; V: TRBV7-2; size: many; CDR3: CASSLAGALNTEAFF; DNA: TGTGCCAGCAGCTTAGCGGGGGCGCTGAACACTGAAGCTTTCTTT
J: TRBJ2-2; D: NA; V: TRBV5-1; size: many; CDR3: CASSPGPQSGDTGELFF; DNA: TGCGCCAGCAGCCCCGGGCCCCAATCCGGAGACACCGGGGAGCTGTTTTTT
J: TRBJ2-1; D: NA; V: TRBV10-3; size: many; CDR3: CAISESNFEQFF; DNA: TGTGCCATCAGTGAGTCGAATTTTGAGCAGTTCTTC
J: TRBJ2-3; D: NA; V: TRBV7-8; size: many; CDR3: CASSFEDSSYTDTQYF; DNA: TGTGCCAGCAGCTTTGAGGACAGCTCGTACACAGATACGCAGTATTTT
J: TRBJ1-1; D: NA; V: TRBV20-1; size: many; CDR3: CSAGRGGNTEAFF; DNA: TGCAGTGCTGGACGGGGGGGGAACACTGAAGCTTTCTTT
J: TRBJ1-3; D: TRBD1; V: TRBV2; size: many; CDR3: CASSADRDRHTIYF; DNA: TGTGCCAGCAGTGCGGACAGGGACCGGCACACCATATATTTT
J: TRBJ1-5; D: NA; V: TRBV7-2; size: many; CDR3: CASSIQGPGQPQHF; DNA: TGTGCCAGCAGCATACAGGGTCCGGGGCAGCCCCAGCATTTT
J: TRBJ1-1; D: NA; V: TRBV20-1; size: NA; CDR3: CSVKRAEAFF; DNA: TGCAGTGTTAAACGGGCTGAAGCTTTCTTT